A single sample is the source of the 14 T cell receptor beta chains below, sequenced in a study of regulatory T cells in long-lasting Graves disease. The time point denotes: persistent/refractory GD, antithyroid drugs over 5 years with positive TRAb. Generation of the TCR library employed RNA extracted from PBMCs. Both iRepertoire HTBI primers and Arm-PCR of CDR3 regions were used to build the TCR beta libraries. TCRdb processed the multiplex PCR reads anew with MiXCR; each CDR3 protein has one entry. The table records around 340,000 distinct CDR3 sequences, less than 20% of them present only once. The starting material was peripheral blood mononuclear cells (PBMCs), obtained when the disease was refractory, from a patient treated with antithyroid drugs. The receptor set was obtained from a female donor with Graves disease.

Regarding this clonotype: At one end the junction does not follow the germline gene, possibly because of a read error. The chain uses TRBV4-1 and TRBJ2-5, with 10 positions matching TRBD2. Germline CDR1 reads MGHRA; CDR2 reads YSYEKL. CDR3 length: 18 amino acids. The CDR3 sequence is CASSQDGAGGGLQETQYF. DNA of the CDR3: TGTGCCAGCAGCCAAGATGGAGCGGGAGGGGGTCTACAAGAGACCCAGTACTTC.

This clonotype was observed a few times. The chain uses TRBV12-3 or TRBV12-4 and TRBJ1-3, with TRBD1 matching over 9 bases. The CDR3 is 17 amino acids. Trimming cost V 4 bases and J 0 bases; bases outside gene matches: 7. Here the CDR3 DNA reads TGTGCCAGCAGTTGGATCGACAGGGGGATCTCTGGAAACACCATATATTTT. This codes for CASSWIDRGISGNTIYF.

Comment on this clonotype: An end of the junction differs from the germline gene, which may be a read error. The genes are TRBV9 and TRBJ2-5; D is uncertain. The DNA end favors TRBJ2-1, so the J call may be wrong. This CDR3 spans 14 amino acids. Germline lookup yields CDR1 SGDLS and CDR2 YYNGEE. The CDR3 nucleotides read TGTGCCAGCAGCGTAGCCTGGTCCGACAATGGGCAGTTCTTC. Amino acids: CASSVAWSDNGQFF.

The rearrangement uses TRBV29-1 and TRBJ2-1; 8 bases line up with TRBD2. V trimming: 7 bases; J trimming: 5 bases; junction bases outside the gene matches: 10. The CDR3 covers 14 residues. Germline V CDR1 and CDR2: SQVTM, ANQGSEA. The CDR3: CSAKRGPEDNEQFF. DNA for the CDR3: TGCAGCGCCAAGCGGGGGCCGGAGGACAATGAGCAGTTCTTC.

Regarding this clonotype: One junction end disagrees with the germline gene, perhaps due to a read error. The chain combines TRBV19 with TRBJ1-2; D remains unclear. The CDR3 has 15 amino acids. CDR1 is LNHDA and CDR2 is SQIVND in the germline V gene (reference sequence). CDR3 in amino acids: CASSINSASNYGHTF. As DNA, the CDR3 is TGTGCCAGTAGTATAAATTCCGCGTCTAACTATGGCCACACCTTC.

This clonotype was detected only a few times. V is TRBV7-9 and J is TRBJ2-1; 12 positions match TRBD2. V lost 5 bases and J lost 7; bases outside the gene matches: 9. Germline CDR1 reads SEHNR; CDR2 reads FQNEAQ (reference sequence). There are 16 residues in the CDR3. CDR3 coding DNA: TGTGCCAGCAGCCCATCTAGCGGGGGGGCGGAAAATGAGCAGTTCTTC. This encodes CASSPSSGGAENEQFF.

J is TRBJ1-2 and V is TRBV19; TRBD1 agrees at 8 bases. V dropped 3 bases and J dropped 2; count of bases not matched to a gene: 5. Germline assignment: CDR1 LNHDA and CDR2 SQIVND (reference sequence). The CDR3 contains 15 residues. The CDR3: CASSMFQGANYGYTF. The CDR3 bases are TGTGCCAGTAGTATGTTCCAGGGGGCGAACTATGGCTACACCTTC.

This clonotype was recorded once. The chain links TRBV5-1 to TRBJ2-5, with D hard to call. Looked up from germline, CDR1 is SGHRS and CDR2 is YFSETQ. This CDR3 has 15 amino acids. V was trimmed by 2 bases and J by 2 bases, leaving 13 bases between them. CDR3: CASSLLRRDQETQYF. In DNA form, the CDR3 reads TGCGCCAGCAGCTTATTACGGAGAGATCAAGAGACCCAGTACTTC.

This sequence joins TRBV6-2 or TRBV6-3 and TRBJ1-6, with D unclear. The length of the CDR3 is 14 residues. The germline V gene encodes CDR1 MNHEY and CDR2 SVGEGT. Trimming cost V 10 bases and J 0 bases, with 10 bases left between them. Written as DNA, the CDR3 is TGTGCCAACAGAGCCAGCTCCTATAATTCACCCCTCCACTTT. Translating it yields CANRASSYNSPLHF.

Ten or more counts support this clonotype. This chain links TRBV6-1 with TRBJ1-2; D is possibly TRBD1 (5 bases). V lost 2 bases, J lost 2 bases, and 15 bases lay in between. The CDR3 runs 16 residues. CDR1 and CDR2 from the germline V gene are MNHNS and SASEGT. CDR3 DNA sequence: TGTGCCAGCAGTGAACCCCGGGACGGGGCCAACTATGGCTACACCTTC. It translates to CASSEPRDGANYGYTF.

The chain recombines TRBV2 with TRBJ1-5, with 9 bases matching TRBD1. Germline V CDR1 and CDR2: SNHLY, FYNNEI. The CDR3 consists of 15 residues. J gave up 5 bases and V 3 bases, and 5 bases lay outside the gene matches. As DNA, the CDR3 is TGTGCCAGCAGTGATCCGGGACAGGGCTATCAGCCCCAGCATTTT. Its protein product is CASSDPGQGYQPQHF. Looking up the rest from reference TRBV2 and TRBJ1-5 gives the full variable domain: EPEVTQTPSHQVTQMGQEVILRCVPISNHLYFYWYRQILGQKVEFLVSFYNNEISEKSEIFDDQFSVERPDGSNFTLKIRSTKLEDSAMYFCASSDPGQGYQPQHFGDGTRLSIL.

Only a few counts were recorded for this clonotype. The rearrangement joins TRBV6-1 to TRBJ2-6; D is perhaps TRBD1 (5 bases). The CDR3 sequence is 18 residues long. V was cut by 7 bases and J by 0 bases, with 19 bases left in between. The germline V gene encodes CDR1 MNHNS and CDR2 SASEGT. Here the CDR3 reads CASIARTTRVSGANVLTF. The CDR3 DNA sequence: TGTGCCAGCATAGCCCGTACCACCAGGGTCTCTGGGGCCAACGTCCTGACTTTC.

This clonotype was counted only a few times. The CDR3 DNA reads as TGCGCCAGCAGCTCTGGACAGGCGAAGAACACTGAAGCTTTCTTT. It yields the protein CASSSGQAKNTEAFF. The chain links TRBV5-1 to TRBJ1-1; 7 bases fit TRBD1. This CDR3 contains 15 residues. Germline V gives CDR1 SGHRS, CDR2 YFSETQ. Trimming at V came to 3 bases and at J to 1 base, leaving 6 bases not matched to a gene.

This clonotype has a count of ten or more. The V and J genes are TRBV20-1 and TRBJ2-5; unclear D gene. Per germline, CDR1 DFQATT and CDR2 SNEGSKA (reference sequence). This CDR3 contains 11 residues. CDR3 in amino acids: CCLLGSETQYF. The CDR3 coding sequence is TGCTGTCTGCTAGGTTCGGAGACCCAGTACTTC.